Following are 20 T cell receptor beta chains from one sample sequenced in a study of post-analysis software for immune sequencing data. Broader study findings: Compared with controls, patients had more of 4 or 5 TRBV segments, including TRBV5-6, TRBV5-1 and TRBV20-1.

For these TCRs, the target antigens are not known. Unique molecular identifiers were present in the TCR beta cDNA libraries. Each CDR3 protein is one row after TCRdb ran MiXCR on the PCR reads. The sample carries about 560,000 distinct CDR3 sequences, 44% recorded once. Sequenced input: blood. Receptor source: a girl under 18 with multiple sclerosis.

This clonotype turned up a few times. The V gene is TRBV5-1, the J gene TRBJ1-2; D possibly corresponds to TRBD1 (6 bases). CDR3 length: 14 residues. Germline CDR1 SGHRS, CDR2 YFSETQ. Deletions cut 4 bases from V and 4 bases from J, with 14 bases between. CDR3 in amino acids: CASSGREGGYGYTF. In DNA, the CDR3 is TGCGCCAGCAGCGGCAGGGAGGGGGGCTATGGCTACACCTTC.

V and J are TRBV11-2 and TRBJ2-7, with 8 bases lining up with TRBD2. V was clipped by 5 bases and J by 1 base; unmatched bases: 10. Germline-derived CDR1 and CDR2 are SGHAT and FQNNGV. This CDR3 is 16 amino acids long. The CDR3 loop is CASSPRGVAGSYEQYF. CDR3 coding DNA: TGTGCCAGCAGCCCCCGGGGAGTAGCGGGATCCTACGAGCAGTACTTC.

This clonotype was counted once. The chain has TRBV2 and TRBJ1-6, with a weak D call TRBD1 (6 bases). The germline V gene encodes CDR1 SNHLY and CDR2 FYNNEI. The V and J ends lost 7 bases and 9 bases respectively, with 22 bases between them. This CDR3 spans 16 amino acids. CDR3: CASNLKQGGRPSPLHF. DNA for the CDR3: TGTGCCAGCAATTTAAAACAGGGCGGTCGACCTTCACCCCTCCACTTT.

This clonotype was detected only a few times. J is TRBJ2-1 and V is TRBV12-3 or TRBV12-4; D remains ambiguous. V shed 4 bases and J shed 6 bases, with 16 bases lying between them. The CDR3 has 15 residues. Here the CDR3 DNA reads TGTGCCAGCAGTTCTCACGGCACCCGGACCAATGAGCAGTTCTTC. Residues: CASSSHGTRTNEQFF.

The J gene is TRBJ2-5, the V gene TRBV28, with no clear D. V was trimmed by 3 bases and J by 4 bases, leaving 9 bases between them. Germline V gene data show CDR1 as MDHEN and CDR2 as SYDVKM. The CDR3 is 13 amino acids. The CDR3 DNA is TGTGCCAGCAGTTTTGCGAGCGTAGAGACCCAGTACTTC. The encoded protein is CASSFASVETQYF. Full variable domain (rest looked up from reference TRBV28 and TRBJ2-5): DVKVTQSSRYLVKRTGEKVFLECVQDMDHENMFWYRQDPGLGLRLIYFSYDVKMKEKGDIPEGYSVSREKKERFSLILESASTNQTSMYLCASSFASVETQYFGPGTRLLVL.

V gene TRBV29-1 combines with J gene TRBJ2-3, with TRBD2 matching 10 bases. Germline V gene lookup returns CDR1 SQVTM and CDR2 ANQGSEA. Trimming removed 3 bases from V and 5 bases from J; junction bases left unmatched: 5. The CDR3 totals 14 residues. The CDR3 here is CSVDTSGAGDTQYF. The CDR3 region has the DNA TGCAGCGTTGACACTAGCGGGGCGGGAGATACGCAGTATTTT.

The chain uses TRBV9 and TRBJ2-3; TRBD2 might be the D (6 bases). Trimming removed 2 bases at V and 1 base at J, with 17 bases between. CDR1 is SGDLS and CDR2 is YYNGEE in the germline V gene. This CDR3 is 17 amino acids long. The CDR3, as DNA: TGTGCCAGCAGCGTGGGGACTGGGTTTTGGGGCACAGATACGCAGTATTTT. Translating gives CASSVGTGFWGTDTQYF.

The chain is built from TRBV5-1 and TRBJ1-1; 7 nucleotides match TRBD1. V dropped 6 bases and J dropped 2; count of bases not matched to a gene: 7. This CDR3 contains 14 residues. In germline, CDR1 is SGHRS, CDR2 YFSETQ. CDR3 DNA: TGCGCCAGCAAAACCGGGACAGTCAACACTGAAGCTTTCTTT. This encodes CASKTGTVNTEAFF. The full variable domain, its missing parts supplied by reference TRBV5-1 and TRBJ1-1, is KAGVTQTPRYLIKTRGQQVTLSCSPISGHRSVSWYQQTPGQGLQFLFEYFSETQRNKGNFPGRFSGRQFSNSRSEMNVSTLELGDSALYLCASKTGTVNTEAFFGQGTRLTVV.

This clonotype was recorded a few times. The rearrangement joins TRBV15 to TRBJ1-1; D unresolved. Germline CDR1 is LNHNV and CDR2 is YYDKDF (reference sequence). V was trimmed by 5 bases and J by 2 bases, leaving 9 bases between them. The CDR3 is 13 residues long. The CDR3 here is CATSLGSNTEAFF. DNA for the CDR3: TGTGCCACCAGCCTCGGTTCTAACACTGAAGCTTTCTTT.

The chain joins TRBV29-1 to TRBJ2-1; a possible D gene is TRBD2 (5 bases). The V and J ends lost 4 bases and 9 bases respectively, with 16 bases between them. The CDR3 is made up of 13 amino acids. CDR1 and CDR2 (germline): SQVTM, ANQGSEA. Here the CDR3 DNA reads TGCAGCGTTGGTCGCCGCCTAGCTCCTGAGCAGTTCTTC. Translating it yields CSVGRRLAPEQFF.

Here the CDR3 reads CASSQEGRNSGANVLTF. CDR3 sequence (DNA): TGCGCCAGCAGCCAAGAGGGACGGAACTCTGGGGCCAACGTCCTGACTTTC. V gene TRBV4-1 combines with J gene TRBJ2-6, with D perhaps assigned TRBD1 or TRBD2 (5 bases each). This CDR3 has 17 residues. The V end was cut by 0 bases, the J end by 0 bases, with 9 bases between. Germline lookup yields CDR1 MGHRA and CDR2 YSYEKL.

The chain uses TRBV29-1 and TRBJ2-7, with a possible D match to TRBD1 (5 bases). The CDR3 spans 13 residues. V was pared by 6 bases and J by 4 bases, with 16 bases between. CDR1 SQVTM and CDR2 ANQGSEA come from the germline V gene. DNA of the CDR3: TGCAGCGTCTCGCAGGGTGTCGGGTACGAGCAGTACTTC. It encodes CSVSQGVGYEQYF.

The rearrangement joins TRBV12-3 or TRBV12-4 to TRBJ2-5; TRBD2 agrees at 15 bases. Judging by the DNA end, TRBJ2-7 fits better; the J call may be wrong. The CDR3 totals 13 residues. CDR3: CASGGLAGGEQYF. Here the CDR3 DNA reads TGTGCCAGCGGGGGACTAGCGGGAGGCGAGCAGTACTTC.

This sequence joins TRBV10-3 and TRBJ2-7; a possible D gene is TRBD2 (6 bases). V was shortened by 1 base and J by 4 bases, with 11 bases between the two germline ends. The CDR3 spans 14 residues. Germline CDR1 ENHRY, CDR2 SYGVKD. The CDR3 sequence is CAISELGGGYEQYF. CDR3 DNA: TGTGCCATCAGTGAGTTGGGGGGAGGTTACGAGCAGTACTTC.

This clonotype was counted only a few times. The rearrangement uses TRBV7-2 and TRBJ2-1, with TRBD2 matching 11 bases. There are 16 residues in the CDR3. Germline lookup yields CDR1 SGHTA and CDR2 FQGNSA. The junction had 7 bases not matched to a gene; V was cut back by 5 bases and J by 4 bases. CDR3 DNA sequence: TGTGCCAGCAGCCCGCCGGGACTAGCGGATTACAATGAGCAGTTCTTC. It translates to CASSPPGLADYNEQFF.

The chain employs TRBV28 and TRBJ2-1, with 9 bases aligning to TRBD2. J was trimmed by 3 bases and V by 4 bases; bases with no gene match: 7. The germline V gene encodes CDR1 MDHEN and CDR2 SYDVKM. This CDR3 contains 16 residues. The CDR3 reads CASSWASGTHYNEQFF. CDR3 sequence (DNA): TGTGCCAGCAGTTGGGCTAGCGGGACCCACTACAATGAGCAGTTCTTC.

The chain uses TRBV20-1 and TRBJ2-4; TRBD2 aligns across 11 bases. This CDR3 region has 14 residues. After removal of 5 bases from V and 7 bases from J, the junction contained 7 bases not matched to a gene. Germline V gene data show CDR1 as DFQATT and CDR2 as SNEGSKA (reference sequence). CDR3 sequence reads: CSASLAGERNIQYF. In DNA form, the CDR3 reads TGCAGTGCTTCACTAGCGGGGGAGAGGAACATTCAGTACTTC.

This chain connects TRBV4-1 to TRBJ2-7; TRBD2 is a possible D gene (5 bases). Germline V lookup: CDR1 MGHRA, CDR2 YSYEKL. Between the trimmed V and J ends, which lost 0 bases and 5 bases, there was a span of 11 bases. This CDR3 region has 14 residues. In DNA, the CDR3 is TGCGCCAGCAGCCAAGAGAGGACTCAGGACGAGCAGTACTTC. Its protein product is CASSQERTQDEQYF.

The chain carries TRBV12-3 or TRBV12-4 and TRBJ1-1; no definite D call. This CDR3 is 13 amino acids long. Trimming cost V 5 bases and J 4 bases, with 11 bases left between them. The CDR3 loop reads CASSPLEATEAFF. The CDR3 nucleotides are TGTGCCAGCAGTCCCCTAGAGGCCACTGAAGCTTTCTTT.

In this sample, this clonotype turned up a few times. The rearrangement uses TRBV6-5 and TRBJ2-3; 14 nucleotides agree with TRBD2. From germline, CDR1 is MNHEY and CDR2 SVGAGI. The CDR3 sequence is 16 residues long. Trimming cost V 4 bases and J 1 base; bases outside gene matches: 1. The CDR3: CASSWGLAGGTDTQYF. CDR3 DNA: TGTGCCAGCAGTTGGGGACTAGCGGGAGGCACAGATACGCAGTATTTT.